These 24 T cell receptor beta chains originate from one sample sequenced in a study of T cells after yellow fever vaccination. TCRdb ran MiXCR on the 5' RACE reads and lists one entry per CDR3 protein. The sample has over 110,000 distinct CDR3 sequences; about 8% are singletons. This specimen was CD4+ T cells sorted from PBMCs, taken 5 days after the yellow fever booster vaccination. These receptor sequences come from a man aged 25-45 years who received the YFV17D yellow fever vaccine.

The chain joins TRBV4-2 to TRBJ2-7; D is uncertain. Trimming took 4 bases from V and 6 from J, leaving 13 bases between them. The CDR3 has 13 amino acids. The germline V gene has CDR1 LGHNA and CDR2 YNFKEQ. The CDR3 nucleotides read TGTGCCAGCAGCCGCGAGCTCCTCTGCGAGCAGTACTTC. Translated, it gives CASSRELLCEQYF.

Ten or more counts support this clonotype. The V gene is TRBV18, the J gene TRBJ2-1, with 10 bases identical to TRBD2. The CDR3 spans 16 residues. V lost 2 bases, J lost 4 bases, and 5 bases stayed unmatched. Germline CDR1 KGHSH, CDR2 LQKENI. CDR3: CASSPGAGGPYNEQFF. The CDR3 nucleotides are TGTGCCAGCTCACCAGGAGCGGGAGGGCCGTACAATGAGCAGTTCTTC.

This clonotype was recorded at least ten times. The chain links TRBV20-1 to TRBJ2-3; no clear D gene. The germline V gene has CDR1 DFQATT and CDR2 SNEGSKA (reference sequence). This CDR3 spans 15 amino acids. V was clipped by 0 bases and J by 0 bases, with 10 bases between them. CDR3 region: CSARESVGSTDTQYF. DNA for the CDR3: TGCAGTGCTAGAGAGAGTGTCGGGAGCACAGATACGCAGTATTTT.

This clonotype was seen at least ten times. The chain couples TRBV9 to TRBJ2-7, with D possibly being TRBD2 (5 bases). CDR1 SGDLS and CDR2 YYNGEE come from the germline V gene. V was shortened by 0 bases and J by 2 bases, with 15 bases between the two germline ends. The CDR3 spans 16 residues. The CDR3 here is CASSVDGGPRTYEQYF. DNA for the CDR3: TGTGCCAGCAGCGTAGATGGAGGCCCCAGGACCTACGAGCAGTACTTC.

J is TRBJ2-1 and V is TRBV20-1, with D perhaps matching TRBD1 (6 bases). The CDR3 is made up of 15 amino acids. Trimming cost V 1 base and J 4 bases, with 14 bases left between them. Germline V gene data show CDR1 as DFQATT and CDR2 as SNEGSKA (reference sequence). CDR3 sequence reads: CSARAGAGAYNEQFF. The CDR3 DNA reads TGCAGTGCTAGAGCCGGGGCAGGGGCTTACAATGAGCAGTTCTTC.

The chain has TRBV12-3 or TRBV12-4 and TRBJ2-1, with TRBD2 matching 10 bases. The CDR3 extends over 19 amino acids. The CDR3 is CTICFSTRWGLASTNEQFF. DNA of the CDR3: TGTACCATCTGTTTTAGTACCAGGTGGGGACTAGCGTCAACTAATGAGCAGTTCTTC.

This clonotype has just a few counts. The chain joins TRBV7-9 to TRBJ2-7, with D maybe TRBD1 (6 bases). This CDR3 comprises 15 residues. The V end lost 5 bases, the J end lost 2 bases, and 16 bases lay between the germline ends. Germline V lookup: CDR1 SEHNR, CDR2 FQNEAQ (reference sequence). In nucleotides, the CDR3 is TGTGCCAGCAGCAGGGCGGGCGGACAGCCCTACGAGCAGTACTTC. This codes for CASSRAGGQPYEQYF.

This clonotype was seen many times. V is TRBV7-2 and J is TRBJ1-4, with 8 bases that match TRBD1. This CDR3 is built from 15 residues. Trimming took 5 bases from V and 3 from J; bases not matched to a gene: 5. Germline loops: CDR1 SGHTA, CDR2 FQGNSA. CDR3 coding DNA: TGTGCCAGCAGCATTCAGGGGGCAGCTAATGAAAAACTGTTTTTT. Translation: CASSIQGAANEKLFF.

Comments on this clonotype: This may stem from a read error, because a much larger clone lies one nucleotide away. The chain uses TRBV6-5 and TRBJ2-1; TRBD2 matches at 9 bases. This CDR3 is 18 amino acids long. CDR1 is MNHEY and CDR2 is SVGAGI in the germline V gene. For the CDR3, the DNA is TGTGCCCGCAGTTACGCGTCTAGCGGGGTGAGCTCCTACAATGAGCAGTTCTTC. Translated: CARSYASSGVSSYNEQFF.

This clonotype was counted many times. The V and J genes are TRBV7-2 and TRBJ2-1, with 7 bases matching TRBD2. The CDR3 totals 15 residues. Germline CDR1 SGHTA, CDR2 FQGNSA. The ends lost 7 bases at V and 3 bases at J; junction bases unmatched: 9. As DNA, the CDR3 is TGTGCCAGCACCCGGGAGGTAGCGGTCTACAATGAGCAGTTCTTC. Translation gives CASTREVAVYNEQFF.

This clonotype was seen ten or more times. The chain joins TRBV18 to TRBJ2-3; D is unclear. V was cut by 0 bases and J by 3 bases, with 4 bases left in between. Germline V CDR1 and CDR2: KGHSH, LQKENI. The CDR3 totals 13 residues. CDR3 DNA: TGTGCCAGCTCACCACCAAGTACAGATACGCAGTATTTT. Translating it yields CASSPPSTDTQYF.

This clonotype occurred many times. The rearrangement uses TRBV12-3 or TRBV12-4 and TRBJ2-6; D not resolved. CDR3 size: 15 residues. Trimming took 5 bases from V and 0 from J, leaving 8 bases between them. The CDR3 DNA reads TGTGCCAGCAGTCGACGGAGCTCTGGGGCCAACGTCCTGACTTTC. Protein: CASSRRSSGANVLTF.

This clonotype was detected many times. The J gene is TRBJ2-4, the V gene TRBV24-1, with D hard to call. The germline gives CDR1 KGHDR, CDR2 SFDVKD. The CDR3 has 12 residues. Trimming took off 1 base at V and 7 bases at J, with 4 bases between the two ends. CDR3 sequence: CATSDFNNIQYF. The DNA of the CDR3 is TGTGCCACCAGTGATTTTAACAACATTCAGTACTTC.

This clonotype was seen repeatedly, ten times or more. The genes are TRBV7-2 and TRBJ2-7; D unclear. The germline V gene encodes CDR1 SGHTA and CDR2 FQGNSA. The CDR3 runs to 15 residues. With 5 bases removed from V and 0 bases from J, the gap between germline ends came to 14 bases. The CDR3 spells CASSVRATSSYEQYF. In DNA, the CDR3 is TGTGCCAGCAGCGTCAGAGCCACATCCTCCTACGAGCAGTACTTC.

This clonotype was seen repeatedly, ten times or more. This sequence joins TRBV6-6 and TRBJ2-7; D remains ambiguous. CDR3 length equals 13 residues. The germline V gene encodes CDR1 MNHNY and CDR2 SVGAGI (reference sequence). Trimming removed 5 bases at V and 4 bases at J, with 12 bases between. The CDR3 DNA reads TGTGCCAGCAGTACAGACCTGGAGTACGAGCAGTACTTC. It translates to CASSTDLEYEQYF.

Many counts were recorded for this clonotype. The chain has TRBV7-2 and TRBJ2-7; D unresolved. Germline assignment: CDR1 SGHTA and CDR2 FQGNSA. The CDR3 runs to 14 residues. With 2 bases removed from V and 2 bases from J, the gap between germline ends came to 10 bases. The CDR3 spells CASSLLRLAYEQYF. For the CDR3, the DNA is TGTGCCAGCAGCTTATTAAGACTGGCCTACGAGCAGTACTTC.

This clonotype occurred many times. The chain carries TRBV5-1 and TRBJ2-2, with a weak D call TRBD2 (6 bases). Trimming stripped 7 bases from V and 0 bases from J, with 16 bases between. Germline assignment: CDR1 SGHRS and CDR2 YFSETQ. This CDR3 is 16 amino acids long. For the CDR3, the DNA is TGCGCCAGCTCCCTAAGCGCGGGGCCGAACACCGGGGAGCTGTTTTTT. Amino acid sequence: CASSLSAGPNTGELFF.

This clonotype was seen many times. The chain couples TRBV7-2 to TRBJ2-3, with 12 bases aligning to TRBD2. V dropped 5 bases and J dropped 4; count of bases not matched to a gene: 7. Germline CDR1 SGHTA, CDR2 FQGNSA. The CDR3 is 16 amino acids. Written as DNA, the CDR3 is TGTGCCAGCAGCCCGCTAGCGGGAGGGTCTCCAGATACGCAGTATTTT. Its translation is CASSPLAGGSPDTQYF.

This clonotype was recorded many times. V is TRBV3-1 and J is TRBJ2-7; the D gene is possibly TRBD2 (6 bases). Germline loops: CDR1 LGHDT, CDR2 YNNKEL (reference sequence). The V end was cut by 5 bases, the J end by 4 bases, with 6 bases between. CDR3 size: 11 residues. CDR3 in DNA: TGTGCCAGCAGCGGACTATACGAGCAGTACTTC. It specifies CASSGLYEQYF.

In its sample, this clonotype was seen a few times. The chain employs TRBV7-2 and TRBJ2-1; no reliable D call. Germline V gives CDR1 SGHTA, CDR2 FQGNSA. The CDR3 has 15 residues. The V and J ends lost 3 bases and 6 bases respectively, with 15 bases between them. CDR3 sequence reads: CASSFELQIGNEQFF. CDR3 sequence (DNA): TGTGCCAGCAGCTTTGAACTACAAATCGGCAATGAGCAGTTCTTC.

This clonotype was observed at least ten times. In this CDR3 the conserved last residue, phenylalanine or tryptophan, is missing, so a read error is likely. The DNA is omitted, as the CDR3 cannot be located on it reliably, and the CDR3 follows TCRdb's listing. CDR3 amino acids: CATSESARQHI. The gene calls are TRBV24-1 and TRBJ2-1; TRBD2, the table's D call, was not compared with the DNA. The CDR3 length is 11 residues, termini included. The germline gives CDR1 KGHDR, CDR2 SFDVKD.

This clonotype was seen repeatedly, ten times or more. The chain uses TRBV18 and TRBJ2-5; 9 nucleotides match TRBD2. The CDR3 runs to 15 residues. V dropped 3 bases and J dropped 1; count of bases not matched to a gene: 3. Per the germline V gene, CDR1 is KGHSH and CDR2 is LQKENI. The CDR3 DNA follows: TGTGCCAGCTCACCGACTAGCGGTTTCCAAGAGACCCAGTACTTC. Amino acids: CASSPTSGFQETQYF.

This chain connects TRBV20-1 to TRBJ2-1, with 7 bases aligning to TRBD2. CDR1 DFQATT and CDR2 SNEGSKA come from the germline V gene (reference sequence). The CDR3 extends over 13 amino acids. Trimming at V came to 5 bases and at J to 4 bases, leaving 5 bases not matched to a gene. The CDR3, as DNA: TGCAGTGCTCCGAGTAGCGGGTACAATGAGCAGTTCTTC. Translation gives CSAPSSGYNEQFF.

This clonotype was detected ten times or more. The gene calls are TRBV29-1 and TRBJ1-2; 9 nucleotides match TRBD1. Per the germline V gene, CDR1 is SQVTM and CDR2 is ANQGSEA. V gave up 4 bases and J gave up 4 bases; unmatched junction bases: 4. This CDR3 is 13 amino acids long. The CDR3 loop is CSVGTGVVYGYTF. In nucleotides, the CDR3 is TGCAGCGTTGGGACAGGGGTTGTCTATGGCTACACCTTC.